Below, 15 T cell receptor beta chains from the same sample are listed, as sequenced in a study of metastatic and nonmetastatic thyroid tumors. TCRdb re-analyzed the PCR reads through MiXCR. In the table there are about 32,000 clones, around a quarter of which are singletons. Every patient underwent thyroid surgery untreated. The sequenced sample consisted of blood. Receptor source: a female donor with papillary thyroid cancer or a benign thyroid nodule (not recorded which). Some clones in this sample may be carry-over from other donors' samples.

In this sample, this clone is medium-sized. The chain uses TRBV6-1 and TRBJ2-3, with a possible D match to TRBD2 (5 bases). This CDR3 comprises 13 residues. The germline gives CDR1 MNHNS, CDR2 SASEGT. The V end was cut by 7 bases, the J end by 4 bases, with 12 bases between. The chain's CDR3 is CASNEDSPDTQYF. The CDR3 nucleotides are TGTGCCAGCAATGAGGACTCCCCAGATACGCAGTATTTT.

This chain connects TRBV11-2 to TRBJ2-3, with 12 nucleotides matching TRBD2. V shed 6 bases and J 3 bases; nucleotides not matched to a gene: 7. The germline V gene has CDR1 SGHAT and CDR2 FQNNGV. CDR3 length equals 16 residues. The CDR3 nucleotides read TGTGCCAGCAGAATACGACTAGCGGGAGCAACAGATACGCAGTATTTT. It encodes CASRIRLAGATDTQYF.

Comments on this clone: Being one base from a much bigger clone, this may be a read error. The CDR3 does not close with the conserved phenylalanine or tryptophan, likely indicating a read error. The chain combines TRBV12-3 or TRBV12-4 with TRBJ2-5; a weak D match, TRBD2 (6 bases). The CDR3 is 12 amino acids. V lost 4 bases to trimming and J lost 7 bases, with 10 bases between them. CDR3 DNA: TGTGCCAGCAGTTGGGAGGCGGGGACCCAGTACTCC. It codes for CASSWEAGTQYS.

In this sample, this clone turned up many times. The chain links TRBV11-3 to TRBJ1-1, with D possibly being TRBD1 (6 bases). Trimming stripped 5 bases from V and 4 bases from J, with 11 bases between. The CDR3 consists of 13 residues. In germline, CDR1 is SGHNT, CDR2 YENEEA. The CDR3 loop is CASSPRDTTEAFF. The DNA of the CDR3 is TGTGCCAGCAGCCCCCGGGACACCACTGAAGCTTTCTTT.

In its sample, this clone was seen many times. The chain combines TRBV27 with TRBJ2-1, with 7 bases lining up with TRBD2. The CDR3 is 13 residues long. CDR1 is MNHEY, CDR2 SMNVEV, per germline (reference sequence). With 5 bases clipped from V and 3 bases from J, the junction kept 1 base outside the gene matches. The chain's CDR3 is CASSRGDYNEQFF. CDR3 DNA sequence: TGTGCCAGCAGTCGGGGGGACTACAATGAGCAGTTCTTC.

This clone was counted many times. V and J are TRBV20-1 and TRBJ2-7; TRBD2 aligns across 8 bases. The junction had 4 bases not matched to a gene; V was cut back by 3 bases and J by 6 bases. CDR1 and CDR2 (germline): DFQATT, SNEGSKA (reference sequence). This CDR3 has 12 residues. Here the CDR3 DNA reads TGCAGTGCTAGCGGGAGGGCCCTCGAGCAGTACTTC. Translated: CSASGRALEQYF.

This clone was counted many times. The rearrangement joins TRBV24-1 to TRBJ2-2; D call uncertain. Trimming removed 9 bases from V and 6 bases from J, with 13 bases in between. The CDR3 is made up of 13 amino acids. Germline V gene data show CDR1 as KGHDR and CDR2 as SFDVKD. This CDR3 reads CATPRSRAGELFF. DNA of the CDR3: TGTGCCACCCCTCGGAGTCGCGCCGGGGAGCTGTTTTTT.

This clone was found many times. The rearrangement uses TRBV5-4 and TRBJ1-1, with D perhaps matching TRBD1 (5 bases). The germline gives CDR1 SGHNT, CDR2 YYREEE (reference sequence). V lost 1 base to trimming and J lost 1 base, with 11 bases between them. The CDR3 loop spans 15 amino acids. Here the CDR3 reads CASSLIGAPNTEAFF. As DNA, the CDR3 is TGTGCCAGCAGCTTGATAGGGGCCCCGAACACTGAAGCTTTCTTT.

This chain joins TRBV9 and TRBJ1-1, with 7 bases identical to TRBD1. V lost 0 bases and J lost 5; bases outside the gene matches: 7. The V gene's germline CDR1 is SGDLS and CDR2 YYNGEE. CDR3 size: 15 residues. DNA for the CDR3: TGTGCCAGCAGCGTAGCTGACAGGGTGGAAACTGAAGCTTTCTTT. Its translation is CASSVADRVETEAFF. Complete variable domain (other parts from reference TRBV9 and TRBJ1-1): DSGVTQTPKHLITATGQRVTLRCSPRSGDLSVYWYQQSLDQGLQFLIQYYNGEERAKGNILERFSAQQFPDLHSELNLSSLELGDSALYFCASSVADRVETEAFFGQGTRLTVV.

Comments on this clone: In this CDR3 the conserved last residue, phenylalanine or tryptophan, is missing, so a read error is likely. This chain connects TRBV5-1 to TRBJ2-1; D unresolved. Looked up from germline, CDR1 is SGHRS and CDR2 is YFSETQ. The CDR3 covers 15 residues. The CDR3 spells CARSLSESSYNEQFL. CDR3 DNA sequence: TGCGCCAGGAGCTTGTCCGAGAGCTCCTACAATGAGCAGTTCCTC.

By frequency in the sample, this clone is medium-sized. The rearrangement joins TRBV27 to TRBJ2-3; D is possibly TRBD1 (6 bases). Trimming took off 6 bases at V and 6 bases at J, with 25 bases between the two ends. This CDR3 comprises 17 residues. Germline CDR1 reads MNHEY; CDR2 reads SMNVEV (reference sequence). Here the CDR3 reads CASSWGQIVSYPDTQYF. CDR3 in DNA: TGTGCCAGCAGCTGGGGGCAGATTGTGTCCTACCCCGATACGCAGTATTTT.

J is TRBJ2-3 and V is TRBV20-1; D gene ambiguous. The V and J ends lost 2 bases and 4 bases respectively, with 4 bases between them. Per germline, CDR1 DFQATT and CDR2 SNEGSKA (reference sequence). CDR3 size: 11 residues. The CDR3 protein is CSARRADTQYF. The CDR3 coding sequence is TGCAGTGCTAGAAGGGCAGATACGCAGTATTTT.

This clone was found many times. The rearrangement links TRBV7-9 to TRBJ2-1, with 10 bases aligning to TRBD1. CDR1 and CDR2 from the germline V gene are SEHNR and FQNEAQ (reference sequence). The trim removed 1 base at V and 9 bases at J, leaving 6 bases unmatched. The CDR3 totals 15 residues. CDR3 coding DNA: TGTGCCAGCAGCTTAGTTCGGACAGGGGGAAGTGAGCAGTTCTTC. Its translation is CASSLVRTGGSEQFF.

This clone was recorded at least ten times. Sequence at one end of the junction differs from germline and may be a read error. This chain links TRBV2 with TRBJ1-4; no reliable D call. CDR1 and CDR2 from the germline V gene are SNHLY and FYNNEI. The CDR3 consists of 13 residues. CDR3 DNA sequence: TGTGCCAGCATTGAACAAGTTAATGAAAAACTGTTTTTT. It specifies CASIEQVNEKLFF.

The genes are TRBV6-5 and TRBJ2-5, with D perhaps given as TRBD1 or TRBD2 (5 bases each). Between the trimmed V and J ends, which lost 0 bases and 5 bases, there was a span of 16 bases. Germline V CDR1 and CDR2: MNHEY, SVGAGI. The CDR3 has 16 residues. The CDR3 DNA follows: TGTGCCAGCAGTTACTCGTCGGGACCGAGGCCGGAGACCCAGTACTTC. Translating it yields CASSYSSGPRPETQYF.